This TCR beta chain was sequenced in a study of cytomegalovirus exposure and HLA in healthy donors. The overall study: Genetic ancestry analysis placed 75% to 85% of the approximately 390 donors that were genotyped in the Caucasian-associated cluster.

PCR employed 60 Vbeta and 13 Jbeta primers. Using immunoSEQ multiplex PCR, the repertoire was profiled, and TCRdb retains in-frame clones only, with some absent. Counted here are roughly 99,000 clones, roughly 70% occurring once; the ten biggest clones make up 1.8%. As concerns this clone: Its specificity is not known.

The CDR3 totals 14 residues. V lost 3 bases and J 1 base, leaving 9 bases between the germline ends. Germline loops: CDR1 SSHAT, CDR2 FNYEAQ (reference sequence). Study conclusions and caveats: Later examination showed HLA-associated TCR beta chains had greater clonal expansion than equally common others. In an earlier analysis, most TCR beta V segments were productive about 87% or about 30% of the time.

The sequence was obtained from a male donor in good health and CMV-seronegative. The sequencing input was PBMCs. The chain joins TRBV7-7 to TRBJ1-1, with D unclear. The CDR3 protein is CASSLIAGNTEAFF. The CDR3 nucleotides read TGTGCCAGCAGCTTGATAGCGGGGAACACTGAAGCTTTCTTT.